A selection of T cell receptor beta chains follows, all from one sample in a study of CD8+CD57+ T cells in acquired aplastic anemia. Via MiXCR, TCRdb re-called the reads, giving one row per CDR3 protein. Of around 120,000 distinct CDR3 sequences listed, about 43% are singletons. Sequencing was performed on sorted CD4+, CD8+, or CD8+CD57+ T cells (not recorded which) from PBMCs. The receptors were gathered from a human donor with aplastic anemia. The CDR3 runs from the conserved cysteine through the conserved F or W. A D gene is named only where the DNA matches it firmly. Part of the rows lack a size; the others show once, few, many or a class for expanded clones.

clone_size	v_call	d_call	j_call	cdr3_length	cdr3_nt	cdr3_aa
many	TRBV6-1	TRBD1	TRBJ1-2	13	TGTGCCAGCAGAAGAACAGGGGACTATGGCTACACCTTC	CASRRTGDYGYTF
many	TRBV19	.	TRBJ2-7	15	TGTGCCAGTAGCCCCACCGGGACCGTTACCTACGAGCAGTACTTC	CASSPTGTVTYEQYF
many	TRBV10-3	TRBD1	TRBJ2-7	14	TGTGCCATCAGTGAACAGGGGGCCTCCTACGAGCAGTACTTC	CAISEQGASYEQYF
.	TRBV5-1	.	TRBJ1-3	16	TGCGCCAGCAGCAGGGACTTCCAGTACTCTGGAAACACCATATATTTT	CASSRDFQYSGNTIYF
many	TRBV24-1	TRBD1	TRBJ2-1	15	TGTGCCACCAGTGATTTGGGACAGGGCTACAATGAGCAGTTCTTC	CATSDLGQGYNEQFF
once	TRBV7-3	.	TRBJ1-6	17	TGTGCCAGCAGCTACCGGGACAACTGTTTGAATAATTCACCCCTCCACTTT	CASSYRDNCLNNSPLHF
many	TRBV14	TRBD1	TRBJ1-1	16	TGTGCCAGCAGCCAAGAAGACAGGGGGTGGGTCACTGAAGCTTTCTTT	CASSQEDRGWVTEAFF
many	TRBV27	TRBD1	TRBJ1-2	15	TGTGCCAGCAGTCCGGACAGGGGGCTTGGCTATGGCTACACCTTC	CASSPDRGLGYGYTF
many	TRBV10-1	.	TRBJ2-2	14	TGCGCCAGCTCCCCCCGGTTGAACACCGGGGAGCTGTTTTTT	CASSPRLNTGELFF
.	TRBV2	TRBD2	TRBJ2-2	15	TGTGCCAGCAGTGTGGGACTAGCCAACACCGGGGAGCTGTTTTTT	CASSVGLANTGELFF
few	TRBV15	TRBD1	TRBJ1-3	14	TGTGCCACCAGCCCGACAGGGAGGGGAAACACCATATATTTT	CATSPTGRGNTIYF
.	TRBV7-9	.	TRBJ1-1	14	TGTGCCAGCAGCTTGGAGGGCGGAGGCACTGAAGCTTTCTTT	CASSLEGGGTEAFF
many	TRBV4-3	.	TRBJ1-5	15	TGCGCCAGCAGCCAAGATGGACGGGAAAATCAGCCCCAGCATTTT	CASSQDGRENQPQHF
.	TRBV7-8	.	TRBJ1-1	15	TGCGCCCGCAGCTATGGTTTGGGGTACAACACTGAAGCTTTCTTT	CARSYGLGYNTEAFF
.	TRBV6-4	TRBD1	TRBJ1-1	16	TGTGCCAGCAGTGACTTACTGACAGGGTTCGCCACTGAAGCTTTCTTT	CASSDLLTGFATEAFF
.	TRBV10-3	TRBD1	TRBJ1-4	14	TGTGCCACCAGTGATGACAGGGATCATGAAAAGCTGTTTTTT	CATSDDRDHEKLFF
.	TRBV7-9	.	TRBJ2-1	12	TGTGCCAGCGGGCGCCTAGACAATGAGCAGTTCTTC	CASGRLDNEQFF
.	TRBV2	.	TRBJ1-1	15	TGTGCCAGCAGTGAGGAGGGGGGCCGGTCCACTGAAGCTTTCTTT	CASSEEGGRSTEAFF
many	TRBV7-9	.	TRBJ2-5	13	TGTGCCAGCAGCTTAGCCCCCACGGAGACCCAGTACTTC	CASSLAPTETQYF
.	TRBV5-1	.	TRBJ1-6	15	TGCGCCAGCAGCTTGAGTGGGCACGGGAATTCACCCCTCCACTTT	CASSLSGHGNSPLHF
.	TRBV29-1	.	TRBJ2-1	14	TGCAGCGTTTGTACTGTAAGCTCCTACAATGAGCAGTTCTTC	CSVCTVSSYNEQFF
many	TRBV2	TRBD2	TRBJ2-2	14	TGTGCCAGCACCTCGGGAGGGGCCACCGGGGAGCTGTTTTTT	CASTSGGATGELFF
.	TRBV29-1	TRBD2	TRBJ2-1	15	TGCAGCGTTCGGACTAGCGGGGGGGCCCTCAATGAGCAGTTCTTC	CSVRTSGGALNEQFF
many	TRBV6-1	TRBD2	TRBJ2-3	16	TGTGCCAGCAGTGAATCAGCGGGGGGAGGTCCAGATACGCAGTATTTT	CASSESAGGGPDTQYF
once	TRBV27	TRBD1	TRBJ1-6	14	TGTGCCAGCAGTGCTACAGGGACAGGATCACCCCTCCACTTT	CASSATGTGSPLHF
many	TRBV5-6	TRBD1	TRBJ2-1	16	TGTGCCAGCAGCCGTGGAGGGACAGGGAACTACAATGAGCAGTTCTTC	CASSRGGTGNYNEQFF
many	TRBV7-2	.	TRBJ1-2	15	TGTGCCAGCATCCGCTGGGCAGGGCAAATCTATGGCTACACCTTC	CASIRWAGQIYGYTF
many	TRBV7-9	.	TRBJ1-2	12	TGTGCCACCTTAGAGGGAGCCTATGGCTACACCTTC	CATLEGAYGYTF
many	TRBV29-1	.	TRBJ1-3	15	TGCAGCGCCCGATCCGACACCCTCTCTGGAAACACCATATATTTT	CSARSDTLSGNTIYF
many	TRBV20-1	.	TRBJ1-5	14	TGCAGTGCTAGGGCTGGACAGCGTCATCAGCCCCAGCATTTT	CSARAGQRHQPQHF
.	TRBV5-1	TRBD2	TRBJ2-3	19	TGCGCCAGCAGCCACCATTCTTTAGCGGGGAAGGTTGGCACAGATACGCAGTATTTT	CASSHHSLAGKVGTDTQYF
many	TRBV9	.	TRBJ2-7	15	TGTGCCAGCAGCCCCCTGGGGGACATATCCTACGAGCAGTACTTC	CASSPLGDISYEQYF
many	TRBV10-1	.	TRBJ2-1	15	TGCGCCAGCAGTGAAGGGGGGAGCTCCTACAATGAGCAGTTCTTC	CASSEGGSSYNEQFF
few	TRBV7-2	.	TRBJ1-6	15	TGTGCCAGCAGCTTAGTAGCAGCCGCGGGCTCACCCCTCCACTTT	CASSLVAAAGSPLHF
many	TRBV6-2/TRBV6-3	.	TRBJ2-5	15	TGTGCCAGCAGCGCCGGGACTCGCCTTGGGGAGACCCAGTACTTC	CASSAGTRLGETQYF
many	TRBV5-1	.	TRBJ2-3	16	TGCGCCAGCAGCATAAGGGTTACTAGCCGCACAGATACGCAGTATTTT	CASSIRVTSRTDTQYF
many	TRBV20-1	.	TRBJ1-6	19	TGCAGTGCTAGAGATAGGGGTTTCAGAGATTATGCCTATAATTCACCCCTCCACTTT	CSARDRGFRDYAYNSPLHF
many	TRBV6-5	TRBD1	TRBJ2-7	15	TGTGCCAGCAGTTACTCGATGGGACAGCGCGACGAGCAGTACTTC	CASSYSMGQRDEQYF
.	TRBV19	.	TRBJ1-2	13	TGTGCCAGTAGTATCGCAGCTAACTATGGCTACACCTTC	CASSIAANYGYTF
.	TRBV25-1	TRBD1	TRBJ1-4	17	TGTGCCAGCAGTGGATCAGGGGGCATTAACTACAGCGAAAAACTGTTTTTT	CASSGSGGINYSEKLFF
few	TRBV18	.	TRBJ1-1	15	TGTGCCAGCTCACCACGGACAGTTATGAACACTGAAGCTTTCTTT	CASSPRTVMNTEAFF
.	TRBV13	.	TRBJ1-1	16	TGTGCCAGCAGCTTAGCGACCCGCCAGATGAACACTGAAGCTTTCTTT	CASSLATRQMNTEAFF
many	TRBV20-1	.	TRBJ1-5	14	TGCAGTGCTCCTGGGGTGAACAGCAATCAGCCCCAGCATTTT	CSAPGVNSNQPQHF
.	TRBV7-3	TRBD2	TRBJ2-5	15	TGTGCCGGCAGCTTAGTGGCGGGGGGCCAAGAGACCCAGTACTTC	CAGSLVAGGQETQYF
once	TRBV20-1	TRBD1	TRBJ1-5	15	TGCAATGCAAGGGACAGGGGTATGGTCAATCAGCCCCAGCATTTT	CNARDRGMVNQPQHF
once	TRBV12-3/TRBV12-4	.	TRBJ1-2	13	TGTGCCAGCACCAATTCGGGGGGCCGGGGCTACACCTTC	CASTNSGGRGYTF
many	TRBV15	.	TRBJ2-3	17	TGTGCCACCACCAGTGATCTTCCGGCTAGCCTCACAGATACGCAGTATTTT	CATTSDLPASLTDTQYF
many	TRBV19	.	TRBJ1-1	14	TGTGCCAGTACCAAGAATCAGGGAGGCGCTGAAGCTTTCTTT	CASTKNQGGAEAFF
.	TRBV19	TRBD2	TRBJ2-5	15	TGTGCCAGTAGTATAAGGACTAGCGGGGGAGAGACCCAGTACTTC	CASSIRTSGGETQYF
few	TRBV2	TRBD2	TRBJ2-7	14	TGTGCCAGCAGGCAGGGACTAGCAACTGACGAGCAGTACTTC	CASRQGLATDEQYF
.	TRBV18	.	TRBJ2-5	12	TGTGCCAGCTCACCATACCGGGAGACCCAGTACTTC	CASSPYRETQYF
few	TRBV25-1	TRBD1	TRBJ2-3	15	TGTGCCAGCAGTGAACGACAGGGGGCTAGAGATACGCAGTATTTT	CASSERQGARDTQYF
many	TRBV5-5	.	TRBJ1-5	15	TGTGCCAGCAGCTTGGCACAGGATAGCAATCAGCCCCAGCATTTT	CASSLAQDSNQPQHF
.	TRBV15	TRBD2	TRBJ2-1	14	TGTGCCACCAGCAGGGGGGGGGCCTACAATGAGCAGTTCTTC	CATSRGGAYNEQFF
.	TRBV24-1	.	TRBJ1-2	13	TGTGCCACCAGTGGAGGTCACAACTCTGGCTACACCTTC	CATSGGHNSGYTF